This is a list of T cell receptor beta chains from one sample in a study of blood T cell repertoires in COVID-19. Libraries were prepared by immunoSEQ multiplex PCR; TCRdb keeps only in-frame clonotypes and omits some of them. Of approximately 250,000 clones listed, about 85% are singletons. Sequenced material: peripheral blood. These receptors were taken from a man in his forties with acute or convalescent COVID-19. The CDR3 runs from the conserved cysteine through the conserved F or W. D genes are given only for firm matches. Size is stated for part of the rows, as once, few or many counts, or as a class when the clone is expanded.

CDR3 DNA: TGTGCCAGCAGCCGGCGGGGGGGAAACAATGAGCAGTTCTTC
CDR3 protein: CASSRRGGNNEQFF
J gene: TRBJ2-1
D gene: TRBD2
V gene: TRBV4-2
clone size: NA

CDR3 DNA: TGTGCCAGCTCACGGGGGAAGGACGGCTACACCTTC
CDR3 protein: CASSRGKDGYTF
J gene: TRBJ1-2
D gene: NA
V gene: TRBV2
clone size: few

CDR3 DNA: TGTGCCAGCAGTTTAACGCCACAAATAAACACAGATACGCAGTATTTT
CDR3 protein: CASSLTPQINTDTQYF
J gene: TRBJ2-3
D gene: NA
V gene: TRBV27
clone size: NA

CDR3 DNA: TGTGCCAGTTCCCGACGGAGGAACACTGAAGCTTTCTTT
CDR3 protein: CASSRRRNTEAFF
J gene: TRBJ1-1
D gene: NA
V gene: TRBV5-6
clone size: once

CDR3 DNA: TGTGCCAGCAGCTTCACCACAGGGATTGGGTACGAGCAGTACTTC
CDR3 protein: CASSFTTGIGYEQYF
J gene: TRBJ2-7
D gene: NA
V gene: TRBV7-2
clone size: NA

CDR3 DNA: TGTGCCAGCAGTGAAAGTGCGCAGGGCTTCGCTGAAGCTTTCTTT
CDR3 protein: CASSESAQGFAEAFF
J gene: TRBJ1-1
D gene: NA
V gene: TRBV2
clone size: NA

CDR3 DNA: TGTGCCAGCAGCCACGAGGGACAGACAAACTATGGCTACACCTTC
CDR3 protein: CASSHEGQTNYGYTF
J gene: TRBJ1-2
D gene: TRBD1
V gene: TRBV7-3
clone size: NA

CDR3 DNA: TGTGCCATCCCGACAGGGGCCAACACCATATATTTT
CDR3 protein: CAIPTGANTIYF
J gene: TRBJ1-3
D gene: TRBD1
V gene: TRBV13
clone size: NA

CDR3 DNA: TGCGCCAGCAGCCAAAACCAGGGGAGCGGAAACACCATATATTTT
CDR3 protein: CASSQNQGSGNTIYF
J gene: TRBJ1-3
D gene: NA
V gene: TRBV5-1
clone size: NA

CDR3 DNA: TGTGCCAGCTCATCCGGAAGGGGCAGCGTGTACACAGATACGCAGTATTTT
CDR3 protein: CASSSGRGSVYTDTQYF
J gene: TRBJ2-3
D gene: NA
V gene: TRBV18
clone size: NA

CDR3 DNA: TGCGCCAGCAGCGGGGGGGACAGGAGTTTGCCCAGTGAGCAGTTCTTC
CDR3 protein: CASSGGDRSLPSEQFF
J gene: TRBJ2-1
D gene: NA
V gene: TRBV5-1
clone size: NA

CDR3 DNA: TGTGCCAGCAGCCACCAGCGGGGGGGCATAAATACGCAGTATTTT
CDR3 protein: CASSHQRGGINTQYF
J gene: TRBJ2-3
D gene: TRBD2
V gene: TRBV4-2
clone size: NA

CDR3 DNA: TGTGCCAGCAGCTTGGCAGACTACGAGCAGTACTTC
CDR3 protein: CASSLADYEQYF
J gene: TRBJ2-7
D gene: NA
V gene: TRBV5-5
clone size: NA

CDR3 DNA: TGTGCCAGCAGCTTATCGGGACTAGCGAGCACGCAGTATTTT
CDR3 protein: CASSLSGLASTQYF
J gene: TRBJ2-3
D gene: TRBD2
V gene: TRBV11-3
clone size: NA

CDR3 DNA: TGTGCCTGGAGACCGGGACAGGGGTTGGATGAGCAGTTCTTC
CDR3 protein: CAWRPGQGLDEQFF
J gene: TRBJ2-1
D gene: TRBD1
V gene: TRBV30
clone size: NA

CDR3 DNA: TGTGCCAGCAGTGACCAGGGGGGTAACATTCAGTACTTC
CDR3 protein: CASSDQGGNIQYF
J gene: TRBJ2-4
D gene: NA
V gene: TRBV6-1
clone size: NA

CDR3 DNA: TGTGCCAGTAGTATATCCGACAGTGACTCCTACGAGCAGTACTTC
CDR3 protein: CASSISDSDSYEQYF
J gene: TRBJ2-7
D gene: NA
V gene: TRBV19
clone size: NA

CDR3 DNA: TGTGCCAGCAGCCAAGGGGGACAGGGGAAAGGTCAGCCCCAGCATTTT
CDR3 protein: CASSQGGQGKGQPQHF
J gene: TRBJ1-5
D gene: NA
V gene: TRBV21-1
clone size: NA

CDR3 DNA: TGTGCCAGCAGCCAAGTAACAGGGGGCTATGGCTACACCTTC
CDR3 protein: CASSQVTGGYGYTF
J gene: TRBJ1-2
D gene: TRBD1
V gene: TRBV14
clone size: NA

CDR3 DNA: TGTGCCAGCAGTCCCCCGTACGGTTACACCTTC
CDR3 protein: CASSPPYGYTF
J gene: TRBJ1-2
D gene: NA
V gene: TRBV2
clone size: once

CDR3 DNA: TGTGCCAGTAAACCAGGGGCAGGGAACAATTCACCCCTCCACTTT
CDR3 protein: CASKPGAGNNSPLHF
J gene: TRBJ1-6
D gene: NA
V gene: TRBV19
clone size: NA

CDR3 DNA: TGTGCCAGAGGGACAGACCCCTATGGCTACACCTTC
CDR3 protein: CARGTDPYGYTF
J gene: TRBJ1-2
D gene: TRBD1
V gene: TRBV27
clone size: many

CDR3 DNA: TGTGCCAGTAGTCTTCCAGGGATGACGAACACTGAAGCTTTCTTT
CDR3 protein: CASSLPGMTNTEAFF
J gene: TRBJ1-1
D gene: NA
V gene: TRBV19
clone size: NA

CDR3 DNA: TGTGCCAGCAGTTACTCGGGCAGCAGGGGCGAGACCCAGTACTTC
CDR3 protein: CASSYSGSRGETQYF
J gene: TRBJ2-5
D gene: NA
V gene: TRBV6-5
clone size: NA

CDR3 DNA: TGTGCCAGCTCACCAGGGACATATAATGAAAAACTGTTTTTT
CDR3 protein: CASSPGTYNEKLFF
J gene: TRBJ1-4
D gene: NA
V gene: TRBV18
clone size: NA

CDR3 DNA: TGTGCCAGCAGCTTTCCCGCAGGCACAGATACGCAGTATTTT
CDR3 protein: CASSFPAGTDTQYF
J gene: TRBJ2-3
D gene: NA
V gene: TRBV5-6
clone size: few

CDR3 DNA: TGTGCGCACCAACTCCAGGGGAACACTGAAGCTTTCTTT
CDR3 protein: CAHQLQGNTEAFF
J gene: TRBJ1-1
D gene: NA
V gene: TRBV30
clone size: NA

CDR3 DNA: TGTGCCAGCTCATCTAAGACAGGGGGCGCATACGAGCAGTACTTC
CDR3 protein: CASSSKTGGAYEQYF
J gene: TRBJ2-7
D gene: TRBD1
V gene: TRBV18
clone size: NA

CDR3 DNA: TGCGCCAGCAGCCCGAAACCGGGACAGGAGACGGATGAGCAGTTCTTC
CDR3 protein: CASSPKPGQETDEQFF
J gene: TRBJ2-1
D gene: TRBD1
V gene: TRBV4-1
clone size: NA

CDR3 DNA: TGTGCCAGCAGCTACCGGACAGGGAGAGGCTACACCTTC
CDR3 protein: CASSYRTGRGYTF
J gene: TRBJ1-2
D gene: TRBD1
V gene: TRBV28
clone size: NA

CDR3 DNA: TGTGCCTGGAGTGACGGTTCTGAAACTGAAGCTTTCTTT
CDR3 protein: CAWSDGSETEAFF
J gene: TRBJ1-1
D gene: NA
V gene: TRBV30
clone size: NA

CDR3 DNA: TGCGCCAGCAGCTTCTCTATATACGGGAGGGAGCAGCCCAATGAAAAACTGTTTTTT
CDR3 protein: CASSFSIYGREQPNEKLFF
J gene: TRBJ1-4
D gene: NA
V gene: TRBV5-1
clone size: NA

CDR3 DNA: TGTGCCAGCAGGCCGGGACACCGAGATGGGACCCAGTACTTC
CDR3 protein: CASRPGHRDGTQYF
J gene: TRBJ2-5
D gene: NA
V gene: TRBV28
clone size: NA

CDR3 DNA: TGTGCCAGCAGGGACAGGGCTAGCTCCTATAATTCACCCCTCCACTTT
CDR3 protein: CASRDRASSYNSPLHF
J gene: TRBJ1-6
D gene: TRBD1
V gene: TRBV2
clone size: NA

CDR3 DNA: TGTGCCCACGAGGGGGACCATAAAGTTTTCAATGAGCAGTTCTTC
CDR3 protein: CAHEGDHKVFNEQFF
J gene: TRBJ2-1
D gene: NA
V gene: TRBV30
clone size: NA

CDR3 DNA: TGTGCCAGCAGCTTAAGGACTAGCGCATCCTACGAGCAGTACTTC
CDR3 protein: CASSLRTSASYEQYF
J gene: TRBJ2-7
D gene: TRBD2
V gene: TRBV11-1
clone size: NA

CDR3 DNA: TGTGCCAGCAGTCTAGGACTAGACCCCCGATTTGAGCAGTACTTC
CDR3 protein: CASSLGLDPRFEQYF
J gene: TRBJ2-7
D gene: TRBD2
V gene: TRBV27
clone size: once

CDR3 DNA: TGTGCCACCAGCAGTGGAGTGGGCATTCAGTACTTC
CDR3 protein: CATSSGVGIQYF
J gene: TRBJ2-4
D gene: NA
V gene: TRBV15
clone size: NA

CDR3 DNA: TGTGCCAGCAGCGGACAGGGGGCAGGTTGGGCGGCTTTCTTT
CDR3 protein: CASSGQGAGWAAFF
J gene: TRBJ1-1
D gene: TRBD1
V gene: TRBV28
clone size: NA

CDR3 DNA: TGTGCCAGCAGCATTGCCGGGACAGAAGCTTCACCCCTCCACTTT
CDR3 protein: CASSIAGTEASPLHF
J gene: TRBJ1-6
D gene: TRBD1
V gene: TRBV5-4
clone size: NA

CDR3 DNA: TGTGCCAGCAGCGAGGAGGGTCCCGGGAACATTCAGTACTTC
CDR3 protein: CASSEEGPGNIQYF
J gene: TRBJ2-4
D gene: NA
V gene: TRBV9
clone size: NA

CDR3 DNA: TGCGCCAGCAGCTTGCCTAGCGGCAACACAGATACGCAGTATTTT
CDR3 protein: CASSLPSGNTDTQYF
J gene: TRBJ2-3
D gene: TRBD2
V gene: TRBV5-1
clone size: NA

CDR3 DNA: TGTGCCAGCAGCTTACAGGGGTCCTACAATGAGCAGTTCTTC
CDR3 protein: CASSLQGSYNEQFF
J gene: TRBJ2-1
D gene: NA
V gene: TRBV7-3
clone size: NA

CDR3 DNA: TGTGCCAGCCACAGGGTCGGGGGGGTAAATGAAAAACTGTTTTTT
CDR3 protein: CASHRVGGVNEKLFF
J gene: TRBJ1-4
D gene: NA
V gene: TRBV19
clone size: NA

CDR3 DNA: TGCGCCAGCAGCTTGGCCGGGATCCTCTATGGCTACACCTTC
CDR3 protein: CASSLAGILYGYTF
J gene: TRBJ1-2
D gene: NA
V gene: TRBV5-1
clone size: NA

CDR3 DNA: TGTGCCAGCAGCTCCCAGACTAGCGGGGGGACACAGGAGCAGTTCTTC
CDR3 protein: CASSSQTSGGTQEQFF
J gene: TRBJ2-1
D gene: TRBD2
V gene: TRBV7-8
clone size: NA

CDR3 DNA: TGTGCCAGCAGCTCCTATAACGGGGGGGGCACCGGGGAGCTGTTTTTT
CDR3 protein: CASSSYNGGGTGELFF
J gene: TRBJ2-2
D gene: TRBD2
V gene: TRBV7-9
clone size: NA

CDR3 DNA: TGTGCCAGCAGCTTGCGTAGGGGGACACACGAGCAGTACTTC
CDR3 protein: CASSLRRGTHEQYF
J gene: TRBJ2-7
D gene: NA
V gene: TRBV5-4
clone size: NA

CDR3 DNA: TGTGCCTCGGCGGGGGAAAGGACTGAAGCTTTCTTT
CDR3 protein: CASAGERTEAFF
J gene: TRBJ1-1
D gene: NA
V gene: TRBV10-3
clone size: once

CDR3 DNA: TGTGCCAGCAGCTTATCGGGGCAGGGGCCCTACGAGCAGTACTTC
CDR3 protein: CASSLSGQGPYEQYF
J gene: TRBJ2-7
D gene: NA
V gene: TRBV11-3
clone size: NA

CDR3 DNA: TGTGCCAGCAGCGCTAGAGAACTGAGCTATGGCTACACCTTC
CDR3 protein: CASSARELSYGYTF
J gene: TRBJ1-2
D gene: NA
V gene: TRBV9
clone size: NA

CDR3 DNA: TGTGCCAGCAGTATTACAGGGTTGGGTGACATTCAGTACTTC
CDR3 protein: CASSITGLGDIQYF
J gene: TRBJ2-4
D gene: NA
V gene: TRBV28
clone size: NA

CDR3 DNA: TGTGCCAGCAGTTTAGCGGGGGCGAACACTGAAGCTTTCTTT
CDR3 protein: CASSLAGANTEAFF
J gene: TRBJ1-1
D gene: NA
V gene: TRBV6-5
clone size: NA

CDR3 DNA: TGTGCCAGCCAGGGGTTGGTCACTGAAGCTTTCTTT
CDR3 protein: CASQGLVTEAFF
J gene: TRBJ1-1
D gene: NA
V gene: TRBV12-3/TRBV12-4
clone size: NA

CDR3 DNA: TGTGCCAGCAGCTCAACAGGGTCACCCCCCACAGATACGCAGTATTTT
CDR3 protein: CASSSTGSPPTDTQYF
J gene: TRBJ2-3
D gene: NA
V gene: TRBV7-9
clone size: NA

CDR3 DNA: TGTGCCAGCAGCTTAACTAGCGGGGCCCAAGGTGAGCAGTTCTTC
CDR3 protein: CASSLTSGAQGEQFF
J gene: TRBJ2-1
D gene: TRBD2
V gene: TRBV7-9
clone size: NA

CDR3 DNA: TGTGCCAGCAGCTTACAGGGCTCCTATAATTCACCCCTCCACTTT
CDR3 protein: CASSLQGSYNSPLHF
J gene: TRBJ1-6
D gene: NA
V gene: TRBV7-2
clone size: NA

CDR3 DNA: TGCGCCAGCAGCTTGGTCGGGGGGGCGGTTGAGACCCAGTACTTC
CDR3 protein: CASSLVGGAVETQYF
J gene: TRBJ2-5
D gene: TRBD2
V gene: TRBV5-1
clone size: NA

CDR3 DNA: TGTGCCAGTAGTATAGATTCAGGGTACAATGAGCAGTTCTTC
CDR3 protein: CASSIDSGYNEQFF
J gene: TRBJ2-1
D gene: NA
V gene: TRBV19
clone size: NA